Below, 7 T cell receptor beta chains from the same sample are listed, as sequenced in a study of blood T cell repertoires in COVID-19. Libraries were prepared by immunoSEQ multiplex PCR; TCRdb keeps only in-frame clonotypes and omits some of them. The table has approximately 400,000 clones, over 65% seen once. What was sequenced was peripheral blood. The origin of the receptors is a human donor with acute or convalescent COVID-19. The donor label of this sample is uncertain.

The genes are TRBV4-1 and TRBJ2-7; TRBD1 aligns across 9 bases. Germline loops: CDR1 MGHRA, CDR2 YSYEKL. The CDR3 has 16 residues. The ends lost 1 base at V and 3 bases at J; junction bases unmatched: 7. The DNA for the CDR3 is TGCGCCAGCAGCCAAGCACCGGACAGGGGCCTCTACGAGCAGTACTTC. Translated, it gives CASSQAPDRGLYEQYF.

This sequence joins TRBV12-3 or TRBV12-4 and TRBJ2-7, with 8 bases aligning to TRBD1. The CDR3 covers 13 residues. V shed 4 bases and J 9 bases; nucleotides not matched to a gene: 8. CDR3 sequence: CASSSGQVLGQYF. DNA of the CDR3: TGTGCCAGCAGTTCGGGACAGGTACTAGGGCAGTACTTC.

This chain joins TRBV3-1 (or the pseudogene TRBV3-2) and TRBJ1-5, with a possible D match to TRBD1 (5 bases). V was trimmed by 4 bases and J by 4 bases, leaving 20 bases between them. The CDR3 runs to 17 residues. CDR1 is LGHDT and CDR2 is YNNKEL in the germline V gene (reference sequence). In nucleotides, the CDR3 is TGTGCCAGCAGCCTCCAACAGGTTGGTAGCTTGAATCAGCCCCAGCATTTT. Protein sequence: CASSLQQVGSLNQPQHF.

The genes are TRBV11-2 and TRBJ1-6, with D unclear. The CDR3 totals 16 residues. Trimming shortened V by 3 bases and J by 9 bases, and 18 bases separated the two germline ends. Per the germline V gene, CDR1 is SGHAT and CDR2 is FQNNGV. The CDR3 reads CASSFFSSFGISPLHF. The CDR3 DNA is TGTGCCAGCAGCTTTTTTTCAAGTTTCGGGATTTCACCCCTCCACTTT.

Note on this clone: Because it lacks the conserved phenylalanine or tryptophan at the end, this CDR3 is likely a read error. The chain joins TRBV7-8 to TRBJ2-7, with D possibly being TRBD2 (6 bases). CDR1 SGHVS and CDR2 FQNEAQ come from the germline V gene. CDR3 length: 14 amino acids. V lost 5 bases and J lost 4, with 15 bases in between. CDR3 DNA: TGTGCCAGCAGCCCCAATGAACTAGCTTACGAGCAGTACCTC. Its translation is CASSPNELAYEQYL.

CDR3 nucleotide sequence: TGTGCCAGCAGTTTAAATCGAGGGGGTGGCTACACCTTC. Its protein product is CASSLNRGGGYTF. V gene TRBV27 combines with J gene TRBJ1-2; maybe TRBD1 (6 bases). This CDR3 contains 13 residues. Germline assignment: CDR1 MNHEY and CDR2 SMNVEV (reference sequence). V lost 2 bases, J lost 7 bases, and 11 bases lay in between.

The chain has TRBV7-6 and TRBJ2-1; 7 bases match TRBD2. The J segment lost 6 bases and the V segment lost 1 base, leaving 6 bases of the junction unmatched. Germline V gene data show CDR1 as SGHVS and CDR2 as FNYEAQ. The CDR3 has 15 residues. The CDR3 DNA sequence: TGTGCCAGCAGCTTAGAGACTAGCCAGGGCAATGAGCAGTTCTTC. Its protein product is CASSLETSQGNEQFF.